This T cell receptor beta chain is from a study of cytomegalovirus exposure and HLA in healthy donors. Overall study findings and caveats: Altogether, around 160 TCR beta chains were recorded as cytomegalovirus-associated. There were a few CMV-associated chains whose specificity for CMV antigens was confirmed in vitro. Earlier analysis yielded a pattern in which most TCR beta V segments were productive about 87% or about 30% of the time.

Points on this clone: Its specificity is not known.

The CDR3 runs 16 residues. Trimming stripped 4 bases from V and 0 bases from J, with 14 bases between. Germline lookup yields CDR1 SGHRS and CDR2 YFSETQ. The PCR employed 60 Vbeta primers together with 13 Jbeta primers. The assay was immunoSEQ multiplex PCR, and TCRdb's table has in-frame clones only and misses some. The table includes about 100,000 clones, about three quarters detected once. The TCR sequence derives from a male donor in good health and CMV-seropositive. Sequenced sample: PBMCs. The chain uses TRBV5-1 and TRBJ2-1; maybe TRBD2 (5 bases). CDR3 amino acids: CASSTGEGISYNEQFF. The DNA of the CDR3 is TGCGCCAGCAGCACCGGGGAAGGTATCTCCTACAATGAGCAGTTCTTC.